Listed below are T cell receptor beta chains from one sample, sequenced in a study of PD-1 blockade in classical Hodgkin lymphoma. Data came from immunoSEQ multiplex PCR; TCRdb stores just in-frame clones and leaves some out. The sample consists of roughly 150,000 clones, approximately 80% of them appearing once. The material sequenced was peripheral blood mononuclear cells (PBMCs), taken before the second cycle of nivolumab. These receptors were collected from a human donor with classical Hodgkin lymphoma. Both conserved end residues are part of each CDR3. Each record gives: clone size, V gene, D gene, J gene, CDR3 DNA, CDR3 protein. D genes are given only for firm matches. Size values are once, few and many counts, or a class for expanded clones, and some rows have none.

abundance: few; v_gene: TRBV5-1; d_gene: -; j_gene: TRBJ2-1; CDR3nt: TGCGCCAGCAGCTTGGGACGTTTCAATGAGCAGTTCTTC; CDR3aa: CASSLGRFNEQFF
abundance: -; v_gene: TRBV4-3; d_gene: -; j_gene: TRBJ2-3; CDR3nt: TGCGCCAGCAGCCATGAGGGAACCCGCACAGATACGCAGTATTTT; CDR3aa: CASSHEGTRTDTQYF
abundance: -; v_gene: TRBV19; d_gene: TRBD1; j_gene: TRBJ1-3; CDR3nt: TGTGCCAGTAGTACGGGCCGCAGGGGGACCTCTGGAAACACCATATATTTT; CDR3aa: CASSTGRRGTSGNTIYF
abundance: few; v_gene: TRBV18; d_gene: TRBD1; j_gene: TRBJ1-2; CDR3nt: TGTGCCAGCTCCGCGGACAGGGACTATGGCTACACCTTC; CDR3aa: CASSADRDYGYTF
abundance: -; v_gene: TRBV7-9; d_gene: -; j_gene: TRBJ1-3; CDR3nt: TGTGCCAGCAGCCCAAGAGGTTTGGGACCCTCTGGAAACACCATATATTTT; CDR3aa: CASSPRGLGPSGNTIYF
abundance: -; v_gene: TRBV9; d_gene: -; j_gene: TRBJ1-6; CDR3nt: TGTGCCAGCAGCGTAGGTGACTCCTATAATTCACCCCTCCACTTT; CDR3aa: CASSVGDSYNSPLHF
abundance: -; v_gene: TRBV5-1; d_gene: -; j_gene: TRBJ2-7; CDR3nt: TGCGCCAGCAGCTTGGCAAGGAGGGCCGAAAAGCAGTACTTC; CDR3aa: CASSLARRAEKQYF
abundance: -; v_gene: TRBV6-5; d_gene: -; j_gene: TRBJ1-1; CDR3nt: TGTGCCAGCAGTTACCCAAGGGAAGCTTTCTTT; CDR3aa: CASSYPREAFF
abundance: once; v_gene: TRBV29-1; d_gene: TRBD1; j_gene: TRBJ2-5; CDR3nt: TGCAGCGTCATTGGACAGGGAGGATCAGAGACCCAGTACTTC; CDR3aa: CSVIGQGGSETQYF
abundance: -; v_gene: TRBV11-1; d_gene: TRBD2; j_gene: TRBJ2-3; CDR3nt: TGTGCCAGCAGCTTAGCGCGCGGGAGGGCCGCAGATACGCAGTATTTT; CDR3aa: CASSLARGRAADTQYF
abundance: -; v_gene: TRBV6-1; d_gene: -; j_gene: TRBJ2-3; CDR3nt: TGTGCCAGCAAGTGGGGGGGCCCGAATACGCAGTATTTT; CDR3aa: CASKWGGPNTQYF
abundance: once; v_gene: TRBV6-5; d_gene: -; j_gene: TRBJ1-3; CDR3nt: TGTGCCAGCAGGACTCAAGGAAACACCATATATTTT; CDR3aa: CASRTQGNTIYF
abundance: once; v_gene: TRBV5-6; d_gene: -; j_gene: TRBJ2-7; CDR3nt: TGTGCCAGCAGCTGGGGGAGCTACGAGCAGTACTTC; CDR3aa: CASSWGSYEQYF
abundance: -; v_gene: TRBV4-1; d_gene: -; j_gene: TRBJ2-5; CDR3nt: TGCGCCAGCAGCCAAGGAGGGCAGGGACCTTTATTGACCCAGTACTTC; CDR3aa: CASSQGGQGPLLTQYF
abundance: -; v_gene: TRBV19; d_gene: -; j_gene: TRBJ2-7; CDR3nt: TGTGCCAGTAGTATAGGAGGGGGGACTTTCTCCTACGAGCAGTACTTC; CDR3aa: CASSIGGGTFSYEQYF
abundance: once; v_gene: TRBV6-5; d_gene: TRBD1; j_gene: TRBJ2-7; CDR3nt: TGTGCCAGCAGATCCGGACAGGCCAACGAGCAGTACTTC; CDR3aa: CASRSGQANEQYF
abundance: -; v_gene: TRBV6-5; d_gene: -; j_gene: TRBJ2-2; CDR3nt: TGTGCCAGCAGTCCCCGTGACGGATACGGGGAGCTGTTTTTT; CDR3aa: CASSPRDGYGELFF
abundance: -; v_gene: TRBV6-1; d_gene: -; j_gene: TRBJ1-5; CDR3nt: TGTGCCAGCAGTGAACGGACATTTAATCAGCCCCAGCATTTT; CDR3aa: CASSERTFNQPQHF
abundance: -; v_gene: TRBV2; d_gene: TRBD1; j_gene: TRBJ2-7; CDR3nt: TGTGCCAGCAGTGTTGGGACAGGGAACTACGAGCAGTACTTC; CDR3aa: CASSVGTGNYEQYF
abundance: -; v_gene: TRBV7-2; d_gene: TRBD1; j_gene: TRBJ2-3; CDR3nt: TGTGCCAGCAGCCAGGACAGGGGTCAAGATACGCAGTATTTT; CDR3aa: CASSQDRGQDTQYF
abundance: -; v_gene: TRBV27; d_gene: TRBD1; j_gene: TRBJ1-5; CDR3nt: TGTGCCAGCAGTCCCACCCGGGACAGTCAGCCCCAGCATTTT; CDR3aa: CASSPTRDSQPQHF
abundance: -; v_gene: TRBV9; d_gene: -; j_gene: TRBJ1-1; CDR3nt: TGTGCCAGCAGCTTCCAAGTGGGGGGCACTGAAGCTTTCTTT; CDR3aa: CASSFQVGGTEAFF
abundance: once; v_gene: TRBV6-6; d_gene: -; j_gene: TRBJ1-5; CDR3nt: TGTGCCAGCAGTTACAGTGCAGATCAGCCCCAGCATTTT; CDR3aa: CASSYSADQPQHF
abundance: -; v_gene: TRBV10-2; d_gene: -; j_gene: TRBJ2-7; CDR3nt: TGCGCCAGCAGCGCACCGAGGTACGAGCAGTACTTC; CDR3aa: CASSAPRYEQYF
abundance: -; v_gene: TRBV6-5; d_gene: -; j_gene: TRBJ2-2; CDR3nt: TGTGCCAGCAGTTGGACCGCCGCGAACACCGGGGAGCTGTTTTTT; CDR3aa: CASSWTAANTGELFF
abundance: -; v_gene: TRBV4-3; d_gene: -; j_gene: TRBJ1-5; CDR3nt: TGCGCCAGCAGCCAAGATTCGCAGGGTCGGCAGCCCCAGCATTTT; CDR3aa: CASSQDSQGRQPQHF
abundance: -; v_gene: TRBV7-9; d_gene: TRBD1; j_gene: TRBJ2-4; CDR3nt: TGTGCCAGCAGTTTCGGACAGGGGCTAGCCAAAAACATTCAGTACTTC; CDR3aa: CASSFGQGLAKNIQYF
abundance: -; v_gene: TRBV5-5; d_gene: -; j_gene: TRBJ1-1; CDR3nt: TGTGCCAGCAGCCATTTTCCAGGGGTAATTATGAACACTGAAGCTTTCTTT; CDR3aa: CASSHFPGVIMNTEAFF
abundance: -; v_gene: TRBV15; d_gene: -; j_gene: TRBJ2-5; CDR3nt: TGTGCCACCAGCAGGTACAGGGAGAGGGAGACCCAGTACTTC; CDR3aa: CATSRYRERETQYF
abundance: -; v_gene: TRBV29-1; d_gene: -; j_gene: TRBJ2-6; CDR3nt: TGCAGCGTTGAAGATGGGGCCAACGTCCTGACTTTC; CDR3aa: CSVEDGANVLTF
abundance: -; v_gene: TRBV15; d_gene: -; j_gene: TRBJ2-3; CDR3nt: TGTGCCACCAGCAGAGGTGGCGGGGGCGCAGATACGCAGTATTTT; CDR3aa: CATSRGGGGADTQYF
abundance: -; v_gene: TRBV28; d_gene: TRBD1; j_gene: TRBJ2-7; CDR3nt: TGTGCCAGCAGTTTAACGACAGGGTCCGCCTACGAGCAGTACTTC; CDR3aa: CASSLTTGSAYEQYF
abundance: -; v_gene: TRBV7-2; d_gene: -; j_gene: TRBJ1-5; CDR3nt: TGTGCCAGCAGCCCCGGTACTTCAGGCAATCAGCCCCAGCATTTT; CDR3aa: CASSPGTSGNQPQHF
abundance: -; v_gene: TRBV10-3; d_gene: -; j_gene: TRBJ1-4; CDR3nt: TGTGCCATCAGCGAAACAGGGATTAATGAAAAACTGTTTTTT; CDR3aa: CAISETGINEKLFF
abundance: few; v_gene: TRBV2; d_gene: -; j_gene: TRBJ1-5; CDR3nt: TGTGCCAGCAACAGGGTCTTCGGCAATCAGCCCCAGCATTTT; CDR3aa: CASNRVFGNQPQHF
abundance: few; v_gene: TRBV27; d_gene: -; j_gene: TRBJ2-5; CDR3nt: TGTGCCAGCAGTCCCTCGGCAGGGGCTGGCGAGTTGGAGACCCAGTACTTC; CDR3aa: CASSPSAGAGELETQYF
abundance: few; v_gene: TRBV7-2; d_gene: -; j_gene: TRBJ1-5; CDR3nt: TGTGCCAGCAGCTTAGAGGGCAGGGGTCGCAATCAGCCCCAGCATTTT; CDR3aa: CASSLEGRGRNQPQHF
abundance: -; v_gene: TRBV6-6; d_gene: -; j_gene: TRBJ1-5; CDR3nt: TGTGCCAGCAGTTACGACATTTATAGCAATCAGCCCCAGCATTTT; CDR3aa: CASSYDIYSNQPQHF
abundance: -; v_gene: TRBV7-2; d_gene: -; j_gene: TRBJ1-3; CDR3nt: TGTGCCAGCAGAGTCGGGCCAGGAGGCACCATATATTTT; CDR3aa: CASRVGPGGTIYF
abundance: few; v_gene: TRBV27; d_gene: -; j_gene: TRBJ2-7; CDR3nt: TGTGCCAGCAGCCTAGAGTACAGATACGAGCAGTACTTC; CDR3aa: CASSLEYRYEQYF
abundance: once; v_gene: TRBV6-6; d_gene: TRBD2; j_gene: TRBJ2-5; CDR3nt: TGTGCCAGCAGTTACGGGCTAGCGGGGCGAGAGACCCAGTACTTC; CDR3aa: CASSYGLAGRETQYF
abundance: -; v_gene: TRBV7-3; d_gene: TRBD1; j_gene: TRBJ2-6; CDR3nt: TGTGCCAGCAGCTTGTCGGGGACAGGGGGATCTGGGGCCAACGTCCTGACTTTC; CDR3aa: CASSLSGTGGSGANVLTF
abundance: -; v_gene: TRBV6-1; d_gene: -; j_gene: TRBJ2-7; CDR3nt: TGTGCCAGGACACATGACGAGCAGTACTTC; CDR3aa: CARTHDEQYF